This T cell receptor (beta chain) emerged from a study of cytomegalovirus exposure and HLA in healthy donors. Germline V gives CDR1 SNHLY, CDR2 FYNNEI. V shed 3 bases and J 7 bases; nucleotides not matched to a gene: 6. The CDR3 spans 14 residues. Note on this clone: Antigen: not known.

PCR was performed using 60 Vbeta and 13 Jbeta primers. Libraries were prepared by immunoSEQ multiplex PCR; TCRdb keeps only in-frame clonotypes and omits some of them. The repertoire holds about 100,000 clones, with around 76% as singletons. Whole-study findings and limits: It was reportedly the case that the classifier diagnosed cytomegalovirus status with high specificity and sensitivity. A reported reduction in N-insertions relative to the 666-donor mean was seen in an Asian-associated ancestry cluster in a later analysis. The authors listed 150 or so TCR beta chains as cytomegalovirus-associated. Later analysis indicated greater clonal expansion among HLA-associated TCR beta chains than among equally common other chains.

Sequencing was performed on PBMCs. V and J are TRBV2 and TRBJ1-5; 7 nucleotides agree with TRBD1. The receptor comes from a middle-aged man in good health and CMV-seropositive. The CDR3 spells CASSDVAGGQPQHF. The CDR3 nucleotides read TGTGCCAGCAGTGACGTGGCAGGGGGGCAGCCCCAGCATTTT.